This entry lists 29 T cell receptor beta chains sequenced from one sample in a study of CD8+ T cells in alopecia areata. It was cDNA, reverse transcribed from extracted RNA, that served as the sequencing template. The repertoire was sequenced with immunoSEQ multiplex PCR; TCRdb's copy has only in-frame clones and lacks some. This table has more than 95,000 clones, roughly two fifths appearing once. Sequencing input: CD4+ T cells sorted from blood. The receptors derive from a human donor with alopecia areata.

The chain carries TRBV27 and TRBJ1-2, with D possibly TRBD1 on 5 matching bases. V dropped 3 bases and J dropped 8 bases, with 16 bases sitting between them. In germline, CDR1 is MNHEY, CDR2 SMNVEV (reference sequence). The CDR3 consists of 14 residues. The CDR3: CASSLFFAGRGYTF. CDR3 bases: TGTGCCAGCAGTTTGTTCTTTGCAGGGAGAGGCTACACCTTC.

The chain couples TRBV2 to TRBJ2-5; TRBD2 matches at 14 bases. V trimming: 6 bases; J trimming: 5 bases; junction bases outside the gene matches: 14. This CDR3 has 18 amino acids. Germline V gene lookup returns CDR1 SNHLY and CDR2 FYNNEI. The CDR3 loop reads CASRTSGTSGGWRETQYF. The CDR3 DNA reads as TGTGCCAGCAGGACCTCCGGGACTAGCGGGGGATGGCGGGAGACCCAGTACTTC.

V usage is TRBV29-1 and J usage is TRBJ2-3; D ambiguous. The CDR3 runs 11 residues. The germline V and J ends were trimmed by 2 bases and 6 bases, with 6 bases remaining between them. Germline V gives CDR1 SQVTM, CDR2 ANQGSEA. The CDR3 bases are TGCAGCGTTGAAAAGTTTGATACGCAGTATTTT. Translation: CSVEKFDTQYF.

The J gene is TRBJ2-1, the V gene TRBV5-1; D unresolved. The length of the CDR3 is 14 residues. Germline V gene data show CDR1 as SGHRS and CDR2 as YFSETQ. The V and J ends lost 4 bases and 6 bases respectively, with 14 bases between them. CDR3 DNA sequence: TGCGCCAGCAGCGAACTGACGGCGGTCAATGAGCAGTTCTTC. This codes for CASSELTAVNEQFF.

This sequence joins TRBV29-1 and TRBJ2-1, with D perhaps matching TRBD2 (6 bases). V lost 2 bases and J 4 bases, leaving 15 bases between the germline ends. The CDR3 has 15 residues. Germline V gene sequence: CDR1 SQVTM, CDR2 ANQGSEA. The CDR3 reads CSVEHQRATYNEQFF. The CDR3 DNA sequence: TGCAGCGTTGAACACCAGCGGGCTACTTACAATGAGCAGTTCTTC.

The CDR3 protein is CAWSWRPLGELFF. The DNA for the CDR3 is TGTGCCTGGAGTTGGCGTCCTCTCGGGGAGCTGTTTTTT. V gene TRBV30 combines with J gene TRBJ2-2, with D unclear. Germline-derived CDR1 and CDR2 are GTSNPN and SVGIG (reference sequence). Trimming cost V 2 bases and J 7 bases, with 11 bases left between them. The length of the CDR3 is 13 residues.

J is TRBJ2-3 and V is TRBV7-2; 9 bases align to TRBD2. The CDR3 extends over 17 amino acids. From germline, CDR1 is SGHTA and CDR2 FQGNSA. The V and J ends lost 2 bases and 0 bases, in that order; junction bases with no gene match: 6. The CDR3, as DNA: TGTGCCAGCAGCTTATCCGGGACTAGCTTTAGCACAGATACGCAGTATTTT. This codes for CASSLSGTSFSTDTQYF.

The chain joins TRBV6-6 to TRBJ1-5, with 7 bases that match TRBD1. V trimming: 2 bases; J trimming: 4 bases; junction bases outside the gene matches: 2. The CDR3 totals 14 residues. CDR1 and CDR2 from the germline V gene are MNHNY and SVGAGI (reference sequence). CDR3 loop: CASSYDRENQPQHF. The CDR3 DNA is TGTGCCAGCAGTTACGACAGGGAAAATCAGCCCCAGCATTTT.

This clone has only a few counts. The chain couples TRBV29-1 to TRBJ2-7, with D possibly matching TRBD1 (5 bases). V lost 2 bases and J 7 bases, leaving 18 bases between the germline ends. The CDR3 has 14 residues. Germline values: CDR1 SQVTM, CDR2 ANQGSEA. The CDR3 DNA reads as TGCAGCGTTGAATTACGACAGCTCTCCGGAGAGCAGTACTTC. This translates into CSVELRQLSGEQYF.

This clone was detected only once. V gene TRBV11-3 combines with J gene TRBJ2-5; D assignment may be TRBD1 or TRBD2 (6 bases each). The germline V gene encodes CDR1 SGHNT and CDR2 YENEEA. V lost 5 bases and J 4 bases, leaving 17 bases between the germline ends. This CDR3 is built from 15 residues. CDR3 in DNA: TGTGCCAGCAGCGAAGGGGGGAAGGGACGAGAGACCCAGTACTTC. It codes for CASSEGGKGRETQYF.

This clone was detected a few times. The V gene is TRBV2, the J gene TRBJ1-2, with 11 bases identical to TRBD1. The CDR3 runs to 13 residues. V gave up 5 bases and J gave up 6 bases; unmatched junction bases: 2. Looked up from germline, CDR1 is SNHLY and CDR2 is FYNNEI. CDR3: CASSWDRGNGYTF. Here the CDR3 DNA reads TGTGCCAGCAGTTGGGACAGGGGGAATGGCTACACCTTC.

The rearrangement uses TRBV4-2 and TRBJ2-3; possible D gene TRBD2, 7 bases. The V end was cut by 0 bases, the J end by 1 base, with 14 bases between. This CDR3 has 17 residues. Germline V lookup: CDR1 LGHNA, CDR2 YNFKEQ. The CDR3 is CASSQDLGGAGTDTQYF. In nucleotides, the CDR3 is TGTGCCAGCAGCCAAGATCTTGGGGGGGCCGGCACAGATACGCAGTATTTT.

This clone has a handful of counts. This chain links TRBV5-1 with TRBJ1-1; D unresolved. Trimming removed 0 bases from V and 0 bases from J, with 6 bases in between. The CDR3 loop spans 14 amino acids. In germline, CDR1 is SGHRS, CDR2 YFSETQ. CDR3 sequence: CASSLGALNTEAFF. For the CDR3, the DNA is TGCGCCAGCAGCTTGGGTGCGTTGAACACTGAAGCTTTCTTT.

The V and J genes are TRBV6-5 and TRBJ2-3, with a possible D match to TRBD1 (5 bases). The germline V and J ends were trimmed by 2 bases and 0 bases, with 12 bases remaining between them. Germline assignment: CDR1 MNHEY and CDR2 SVGAGI. This CDR3 comprises 16 residues. CDR3 region: CASSYGSWGSTDTQYF. As DNA, the CDR3 is TGTGCCAGCAGTTACGGTTCGTGGGGCAGCACAGATACGCAGTATTTT.

J is TRBJ2-2 and V is TRBV27; D is uncertain. Trimming removed 2 bases from V and 4 bases from J, with 5 bases in between. The CDR3 totals 13 residues. Germline-derived CDR1 and CDR2 are MNHEY and SMNVEV (reference sequence). The CDR3 is CASSLLSTGELFF. In nucleotides, the CDR3 is TGTGCCAGCAGTTTACTTAGCACCGGGGAGCTGTTTTTT.

This clone was counted between two and nine times. Here the CDR3 DNA reads TGTGCCAGCAGTTTACCTCCCCCCGGGGAGCTGTTTTTT. It codes for CASSLPPPGELFF. The chain links TRBV28 to TRBJ2-2; D not resolved. Germline-derived CDR1 and CDR2 are MDHEN and SYDVKM. The V end was cut by 2 bases, the J end by 6 bases, with 7 bases between. This CDR3 has 13 amino acids.

This clone was seen more than once but under ten times. Here the CDR3 DNA reads TGCAGCGTTGAAGATAGGGGGGACTCCTACGAGCAGTACTTC. Amino acids: CSVEDRGDSYEQYF. The genes are TRBV29-1 and TRBJ2-7; D is tentatively TRBD1 or TRBD2 (6 bases each). Trimming took off 0 bases at V and 0 bases at J, with 9 bases between the two ends. Germline assignment: CDR1 SQVTM and CDR2 ANQGSEA. There are 14 residues in the CDR3.

The chain recombines TRBV29-1 with TRBJ2-2; weak D call: TRBD2 (5 bases). CDR1 is SQVTM and CDR2 is ANQGSEA in the germline V gene. This CDR3 spans 14 amino acids. Trimming took 4 bases from V and 2 from J, leaving 11 bases between them. The CDR3 reads CSVAPRGNTGELFF. CDR3 nucleotides: TGCAGCGTTGCTCCCCGGGGAAACACCGGGGAGCTGTTTTTT.

This clone appeared a few times. This chain uses TRBV29-1 with TRBJ2-5, with TRBD1 as a possible D gene (6 bases). This CDR3 spans 14 amino acids. In germline, CDR1 is SQVTM, CDR2 ANQGSEA. The ends were cut back, 6 bases at V and 2 bases at J, with 16 bases in the middle. CDR3 loop: CSVNRDWTQETQYF. The CDR3 bases are TGCAGCGTAAACAGGGATTGGACGCAAGAGACCCAGTACTTC.

The J gene is TRBJ2-1, the V gene TRBV19; the D is unclear. The germline V gene has CDR1 LNHDA and CDR2 SQIVND (reference sequence). This CDR3 has 14 amino acids. The ends were cut back, 0 bases at V and 9 bases at J, with 12 bases in the middle. The CDR3 DNA is TGTGCCAGTAGTATAGATGTCGGGTCAGGTGAGCAGTTCTTC. Protein product: CASSIDVGSGEQFF.

This clone has only a few counts. The chain joins TRBV14 to TRBJ2-7; TRBD1 is a possible D gene (6 bases). Trimming left V 4 bases short and J 3 bases short, with 13 bases between. The CDR3 covers 14 residues. In germline, CDR1 is SGHDN, CDR2 FVKESK. CDR3 sequence (DNA): TGTGCCAGCAGCCGACAGACAGGCTTCTACGAGCAGTACTTC. Encoded protein: CASSRQTGFYEQYF.

The V gene is TRBV7-8, the J gene TRBJ1-2, with TRBD1 matching over 10 bases. Germline trimming cut 4 bases from V and 4 bases from J; bases unmatched to any gene: 6. The germline V gene encodes CDR1 SGHVS and CDR2 FQNEAQ. CDR3 length: 15 amino acids. The CDR3 DNA sequence: TGTGCCAGCAGCTCCGCGACAGGGGGCTCCTATGGCTACACCTTC. Encoded protein: CASSSATGGSYGYTF.

As for this clone: The junction departs from the called germline gene at one end, perhaps through a read error. The chain links TRBV27 to TRBJ2-6, with D hard to call. Germline V gene sequence: CDR1 MNHEY, CDR2 SMNVEV (reference sequence). The CDR3 runs 13 residues. CDR3 protein: CASSLSGANVLTF. The CDR3 region has the DNA TGTGCCAGCAGCTTATCTGGGGCCAACGTCCTGACTTTC.

This sequence joins TRBV5-1 and TRBJ2-7; possibly TRBD2 for D (5 bases). CDR3 size: 16 residues. Germline CDR1 SGHRS, CDR2 YFSETQ. Trimming took off 2 bases at V and 0 bases at J, with 15 bases between the two ends. In DNA form, the CDR3 reads TGCGCCAGCAGCTTTTGGGTAGCGTTGAGCTCCTACGAGCAGTACTTC. It translates to CASSFWVALSSYEQYF.

This clone has a handful of counts. The chain uses TRBV18 and TRBJ2-5; D ambiguous. With 2 bases removed from V and 5 bases from J, the gap between germline ends came to 6 bases. The germline V gene encodes CDR1 KGHSH and CDR2 LQKENI. This CDR3 region has 12 residues. As DNA, the CDR3 is TGTGCCAGCTCACCAAATATGGAGACCCAGTACTTC. Its translation: CASSPNMETQYF.

The chain's CDR3 is CASSRPGLASYNEQFF. The DNA for the CDR3 is TGTGCCAGCAGTCGACCGGGACTAGCGAGTTACAATGAGCAGTTCTTC. The chain employs TRBV27 and TRBJ2-1; TRBD2 agrees at 10 bases. CDR3 size: 16 residues. Unmatched junction bases numbered 8, after V lost 5 bases and J lost 4 bases. Looked up from germline, CDR1 is MNHEY and CDR2 is SMNVEV (reference sequence).

J is TRBJ2-5 and V is TRBV7-8; 7 positions agree with TRBD1. This CDR3 is built from 15 residues. Germline V CDR1 and CDR2: SGHVS, FQNEAQ. Unmatched junction bases numbered 9, after V lost 5 bases and J lost 3 bases. This CDR3 reads CASSRGPGQKETQYF. The DNA for the CDR3 is TGTGCCAGCAGCCGAGGGCCGGGACAGAAAGAGACCCAGTACTTC.

This clone was seen a handful of times. A read error may produce the germline difference seen at one junction end. The chain carries TRBV4-1 and TRBJ2-4; D is perhaps TRBD2 (5 bases). The CDR3 consists of 18 residues. Germline lookup yields CDR1 MGHRA and CDR2 YSYEKL. The CDR3 here is CASSPGLSVGLARNIQYF. The CDR3 nucleotides read TGCGCCAGCAGCCCCGGACTGTCGGTCGGATTAGCCAGAAACATTCAGTACTTC.

This clone was counted between two and nine times. The genes are TRBV30 and TRBJ1-5; weak D call: TRBD1 (5 bases). Per germline, CDR1 GTSNPN and CDR2 SVGIG (reference sequence). Trimming removed 0 bases at V and 3 bases at J, with 12 bases between. There are 15 residues in the CDR3. CDR3 in amino acids: CAWSVKGLFNQPQHF. CDR3 in DNA: TGTGCCTGGAGTGTAAAGGGACTCTTCAATCAGCCCCAGCATTTT.